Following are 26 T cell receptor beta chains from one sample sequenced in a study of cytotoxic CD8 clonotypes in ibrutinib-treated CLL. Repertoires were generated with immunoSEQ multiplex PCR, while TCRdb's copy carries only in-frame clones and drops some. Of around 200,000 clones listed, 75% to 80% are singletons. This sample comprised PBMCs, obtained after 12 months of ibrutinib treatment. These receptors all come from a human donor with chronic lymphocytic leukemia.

This CDR3 is CASSLHRRELFF. Written as DNA, the CDR3 is TGTGCCAGCAGCTTACATCGGCGGGAGCTGTTTTTT. The V and J genes are TRBV7-6 and TRBJ2-2; unclear D gene. V lost 2 bases to trimming and J lost 9 bases, with 7 bases between them. This CDR3 contains 12 residues. CDR1 and CDR2 (germline): SGHVS, FNYEAQ.

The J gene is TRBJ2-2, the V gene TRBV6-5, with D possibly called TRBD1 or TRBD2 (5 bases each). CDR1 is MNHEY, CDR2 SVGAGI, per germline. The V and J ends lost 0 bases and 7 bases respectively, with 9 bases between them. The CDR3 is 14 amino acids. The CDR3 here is CASSYSMGVGELFF. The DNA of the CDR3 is TGTGCCAGCAGTTACTCGATGGGGGTCGGGGAGCTGTTTTTT.

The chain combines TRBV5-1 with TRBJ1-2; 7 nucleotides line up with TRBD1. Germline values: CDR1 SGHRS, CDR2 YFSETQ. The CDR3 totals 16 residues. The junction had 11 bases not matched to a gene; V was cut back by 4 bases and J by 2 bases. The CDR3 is CASSPALDRPNYGYTF. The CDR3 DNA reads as TGCGCCAGCAGCCCTGCCCTGGACAGGCCGAACTATGGCTACACCTTC.

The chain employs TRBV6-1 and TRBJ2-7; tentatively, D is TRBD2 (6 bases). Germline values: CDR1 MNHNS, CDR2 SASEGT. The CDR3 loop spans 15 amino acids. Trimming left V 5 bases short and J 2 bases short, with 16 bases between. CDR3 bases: TGTGCCAGCAGTATCCTTTTCGGGACTCCCTACGAGCAGTACTTC. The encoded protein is CASSILFGTPYEQYF.

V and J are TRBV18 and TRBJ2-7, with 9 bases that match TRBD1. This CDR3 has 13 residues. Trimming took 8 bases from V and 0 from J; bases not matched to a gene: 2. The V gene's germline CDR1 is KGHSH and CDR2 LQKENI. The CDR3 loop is CASETGGSYEQYF. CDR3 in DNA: TGTGCCAGCGAGACAGGGGGCTCCTACGAGCAGTACTTC.

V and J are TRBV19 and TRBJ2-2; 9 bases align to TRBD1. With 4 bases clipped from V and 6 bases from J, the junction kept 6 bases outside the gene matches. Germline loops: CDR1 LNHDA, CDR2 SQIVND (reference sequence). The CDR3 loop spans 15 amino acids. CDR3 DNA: TGTGCCAGTAGTACGATGACAGGGGGGTCCGGGGAGCTGTTTTTT. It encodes CASSTMTGGSGELFF.

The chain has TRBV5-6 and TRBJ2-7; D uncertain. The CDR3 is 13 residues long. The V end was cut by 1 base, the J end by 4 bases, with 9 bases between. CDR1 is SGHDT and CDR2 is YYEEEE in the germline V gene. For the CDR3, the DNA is TGTGCCAGCAGCTTGATTCATGAATACGAGCAGTACTTC. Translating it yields CASSLIHEYEQYF.

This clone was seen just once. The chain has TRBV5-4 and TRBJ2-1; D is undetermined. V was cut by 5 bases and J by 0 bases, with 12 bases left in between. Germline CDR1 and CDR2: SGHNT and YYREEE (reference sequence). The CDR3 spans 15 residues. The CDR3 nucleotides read TGTGCCAGCAGGTTAGACACCAGCTCCTACAATGAGCAGTTCTTC. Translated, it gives CASRLDTSSYNEQFF.

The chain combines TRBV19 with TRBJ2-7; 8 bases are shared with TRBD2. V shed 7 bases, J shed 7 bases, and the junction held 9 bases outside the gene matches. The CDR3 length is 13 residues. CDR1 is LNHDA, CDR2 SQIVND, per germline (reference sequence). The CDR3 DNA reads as TGTGCCAGTATGCTCGCGGGAGGTAGGGAGCAGTACTTC. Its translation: CASMLAGGREQYF.

In DNA, the CDR3 is TGTGCCAGCAGTATGCGGGGGGTTGAGTACAATGAGCAGTTCTTC. It is translated as CASSMRGVEYNEQFF. The chain joins TRBV7-9 to TRBJ2-1; 8 bases match TRBD2. J was trimmed by 4 bases and V by 6 bases; bases with no gene match: 8. Germline-derived CDR1 and CDR2 are SEHNR and FQNEAQ (reference sequence). The CDR3 loop spans 15 amino acids.

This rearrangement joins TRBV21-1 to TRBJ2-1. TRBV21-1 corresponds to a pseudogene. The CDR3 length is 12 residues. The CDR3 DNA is TGTGCCAGCAGCAAAGGAAGGAATGAGCAGTTCTTC. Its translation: CASSKGRNEQFF.

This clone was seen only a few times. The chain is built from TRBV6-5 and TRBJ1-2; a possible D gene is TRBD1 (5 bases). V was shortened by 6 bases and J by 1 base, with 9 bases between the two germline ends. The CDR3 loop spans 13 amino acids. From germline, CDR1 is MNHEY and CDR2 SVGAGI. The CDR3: CASRPQVNYGYTF. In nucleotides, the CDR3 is TGTGCCAGCAGACCACAGGTTAACTATGGCTACACCTTC.

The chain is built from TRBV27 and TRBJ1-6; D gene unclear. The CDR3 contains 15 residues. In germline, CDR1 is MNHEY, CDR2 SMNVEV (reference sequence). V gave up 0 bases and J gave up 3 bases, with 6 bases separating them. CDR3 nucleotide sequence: TGTGCCAGCAGTTTATCTGGCCTCTATAATTCACCCCTCCACTTT. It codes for CASSLSGLYNSPLHF.

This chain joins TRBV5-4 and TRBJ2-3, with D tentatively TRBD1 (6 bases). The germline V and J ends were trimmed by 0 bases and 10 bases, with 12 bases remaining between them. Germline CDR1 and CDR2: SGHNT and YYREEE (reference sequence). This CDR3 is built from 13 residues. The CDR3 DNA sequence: TGTGCCAGCAGCTTGGACCACAGGGACGCGCAGTATTTT. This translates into CASSLDHRDAQYF. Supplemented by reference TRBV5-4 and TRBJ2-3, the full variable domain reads ETGVTQSPTHLIKTRGQQVTLRCSSQSGHNTVSWYQQALGQGPQFIFQYYREEENGRGNFPPRFSGLQFPNYSSELNVNALELDDSALYLCASSLDHRDAQYFGPGTRLTVL.

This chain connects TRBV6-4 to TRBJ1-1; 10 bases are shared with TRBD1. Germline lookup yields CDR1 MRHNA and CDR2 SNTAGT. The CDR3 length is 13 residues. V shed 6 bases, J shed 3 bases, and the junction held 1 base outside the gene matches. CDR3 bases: TGTGCCAGCAGAGGACAGGGGGACACTGAAGCTTTCTTT. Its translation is CASRGQGDTEAFF.

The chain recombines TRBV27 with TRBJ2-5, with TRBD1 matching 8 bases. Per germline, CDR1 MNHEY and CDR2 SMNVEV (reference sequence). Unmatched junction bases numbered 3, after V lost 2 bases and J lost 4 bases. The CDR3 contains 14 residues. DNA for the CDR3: TGTGCCAGCAGTTTAGACAGGGGTAGAGAGACCCAGTACTTC. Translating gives CASSLDRGRETQYF.

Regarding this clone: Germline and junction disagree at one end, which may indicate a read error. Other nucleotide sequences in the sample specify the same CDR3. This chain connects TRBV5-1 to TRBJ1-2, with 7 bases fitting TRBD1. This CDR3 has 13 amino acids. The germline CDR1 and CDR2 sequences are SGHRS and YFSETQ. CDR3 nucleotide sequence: TGCGCCAGCAGCGTCGGACAGGACTATGGCTACACATTC. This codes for CASSVGQDYGYTF.

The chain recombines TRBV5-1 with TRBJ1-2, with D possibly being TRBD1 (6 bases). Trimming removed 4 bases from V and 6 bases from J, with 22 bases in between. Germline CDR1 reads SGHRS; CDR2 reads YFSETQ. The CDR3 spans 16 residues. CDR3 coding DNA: TGCGCCAGCAGCCCAAATCAGATCCCCCAGGGGCATGGCTACACCTTC. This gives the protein CASSPNQIPQGHGYTF.

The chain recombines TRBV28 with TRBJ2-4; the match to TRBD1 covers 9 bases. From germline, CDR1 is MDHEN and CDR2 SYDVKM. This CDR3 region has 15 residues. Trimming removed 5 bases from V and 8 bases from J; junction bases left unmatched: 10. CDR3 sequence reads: CASSAPGTGRHIQYF. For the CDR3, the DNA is TGTGCCAGCAGTGCCCCCGGGACAGGGAGGCACATTCAGTACTTC.

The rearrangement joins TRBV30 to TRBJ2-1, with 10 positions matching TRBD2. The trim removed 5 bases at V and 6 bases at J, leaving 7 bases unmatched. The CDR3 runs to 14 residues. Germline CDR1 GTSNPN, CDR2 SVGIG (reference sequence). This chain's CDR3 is CAWSSGGALNEQFF. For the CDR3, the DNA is TGTGCCTGGTCAAGCGGGGGGGCCCTCAATGAGCAGTTCTTC.

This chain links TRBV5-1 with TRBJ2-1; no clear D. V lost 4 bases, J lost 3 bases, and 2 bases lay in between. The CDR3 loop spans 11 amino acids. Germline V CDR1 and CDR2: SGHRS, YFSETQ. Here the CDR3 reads CASSLYNEQFF. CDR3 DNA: TGCGCCAGCAGCCTCTACAATGAGCAGTTCTTC.

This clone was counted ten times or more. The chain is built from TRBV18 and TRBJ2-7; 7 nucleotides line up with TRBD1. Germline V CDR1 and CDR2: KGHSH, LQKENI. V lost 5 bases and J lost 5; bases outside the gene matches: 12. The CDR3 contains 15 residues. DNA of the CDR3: TGTGCCAGCTCATGGGTAATAGGGACAGTCCACGAGCAGTACTTC. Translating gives CASSWVIGTVHEQYF.

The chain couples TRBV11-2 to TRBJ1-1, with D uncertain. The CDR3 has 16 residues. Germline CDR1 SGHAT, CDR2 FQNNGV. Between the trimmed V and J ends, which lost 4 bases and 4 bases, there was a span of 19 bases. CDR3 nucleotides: TGTGCCAGCAGCTCCAGCCTAGGGTGGAGAGCCACTGAAGCTTTCTTT. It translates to CASSSSLGWRATEAFF. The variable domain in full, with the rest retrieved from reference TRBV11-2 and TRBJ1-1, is EAGVAQSPRYKIIEKRQSVAFWCNPISGHATLYWYQQILGQGPKLLIQFQNNGVVDDSQLPKDRFSAERLKGVDSTLKIQPAKLEDSAVYLCASSSSLGWRATEAFFGQGTRLTVV.

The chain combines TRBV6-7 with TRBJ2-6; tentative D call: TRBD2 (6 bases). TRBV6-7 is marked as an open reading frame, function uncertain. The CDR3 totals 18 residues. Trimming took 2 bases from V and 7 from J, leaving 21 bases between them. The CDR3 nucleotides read TGTGCCAGCAGTTACGGGGAGGACGGACCGACCAGAGCCAACGTCCTGACTTTC. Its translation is CASSYGEDGPTRANVLTF.

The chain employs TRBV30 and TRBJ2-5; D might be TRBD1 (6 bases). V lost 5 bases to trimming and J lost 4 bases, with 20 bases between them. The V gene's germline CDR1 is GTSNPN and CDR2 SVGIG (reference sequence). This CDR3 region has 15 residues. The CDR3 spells CAWPSPGQGRETQYF. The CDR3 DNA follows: TGTGCCTGGCCCTCCCCCGGGCAGGGGAGAGAGACCCAGTACTTC. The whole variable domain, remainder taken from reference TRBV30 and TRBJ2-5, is SQTIHQWPATLVQPVGSPLSLECTVEGTSNPNLYWYRQAAGRGLQLLFYSVGIGQISSEVPQNLSASRPQDRQFILSSKKLLLSDSGFYLCAWPSPGQGRETQYFGPGTRLLVL.

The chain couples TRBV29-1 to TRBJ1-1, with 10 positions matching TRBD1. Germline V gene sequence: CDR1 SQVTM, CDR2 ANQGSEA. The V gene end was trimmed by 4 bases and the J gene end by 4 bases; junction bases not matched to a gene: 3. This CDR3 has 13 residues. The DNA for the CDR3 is TGCAGCGTTGGAAGGACAGGGGGCACTGAAGCTTTCTTT. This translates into CSVGRTGGTEAFF.